This section outlines one TCR beta chain sequence together with its context. These data are taken from a study of response to subunit inactivated influenza vaccine. Via MiXCR, TCRdb re-called the RT-PCR reads, giving one row per CDR3 protein. Among a few hundred thousand distinct CDR3 sequences listed, 14% were seen once. V was pared by 5 bases and J by 1 base, with 7 bases of the junction left unmatched. The CDR3 totals 15 residues. Germline CDR1 ENHRY, CDR2 SYGVKD. The J gene is TRBJ2-7, the V gene TRBV10-3; 8 positions match TRBD1. The sample in question was PBMCs from blood, obtained about 13 days after vaccination. The sequence was obtained from a man in his fifties who received an inactivated influenza vaccine. CDR3 nucleotide sequence: TGTGCCATCAGTACAGGACAGGGCCGATCCTACGAGCAGTACTTC. Translation gives CAISTGQGRSYEQYF.